This TCR beta chain was recorded in a study of blood T cell repertoires in COVID-19 (dated by TCRdb to 2019 to 2021). At the level of the whole study: Collaborator samples came from the United States, Italy and Spain and covered acute and convalescent phases of COVID-19. The samples were drawn from the first 160 participants of the ongoing ImmuneRACE study and from 950 to 1,500 subjects provided by 6 global collaborators. The material from the prospective study consisted of cDNA or gDNA derived from T cells, B-cell-depleted T cells, or PBMCs. Where HLA class I and class II types were available, the types were taken from metadata supplied by the sample provider, not from assay-based typing. A freely available public database, intended as a resource for researchers studying the immune response to SARS-CoV-2, is where the repertoires were released. The dataset comprised deeply sampled blood TCRbeta repertoires from subjects exposed to, actively infected with, or recovered from COVID-19. The sample metadata nearly always contained a de-identified subject ID, COVID-19 status, age in years and sex.

Participants in the prospective study were aged about 18 to 95 years, lived in 24 United States geographic areas, and enrolled through a virtual design. In the prospective study, cohorts were assigned on the basis of participant-reported clinical history obtained from a screening survey and a study questionnaire. Mobile phlebotomists in the prospective study collected whole blood, serum and a nasopharyngeal or oropharyngeal swab from every participant. Additional blood draws and questionnaires over a 2-month period could optionally be provided by prospective study participants. Before DNA extraction, prospective study blood samples were shipped either frozen or at room temperature. The full study reports these points: The amount of clinical and demographic metadata varied by source and participant and was provided uncurated.

Notes on this clone: What this receptor recognizes is not known. Nothing much larger sits one base from this clone, and base qualities are not available.

Trimming at the junction amounts to 6 bases on V and 3 bases on J, and the germline ends lie 12 bases apart. There are 13 amino acids in the CDR3, from cysteine to phenylalanine inclusive. CDR3 DNA is the only sequence kept; it has 39 bases, read in frame from the first base. From the germline V gene, CDR1 is SNHLY and CDR2 is FYNNEI. TCRbeta CDR3 regions were amplified from genomic DNA using the immunoSEQ Assay, a bias-controlled multiplex PCR. The original pipeline was this. The number of nucleated cells in each sample was estimated by amplification of reference gene primers within the assay. Sequence reads were collapsed and filtered to measure the absolute abundance of every unique TCRbeta CDR3 rearrangement. For each sample, productive Simpson clonality was calculated as the square root of Simpson's diversity index across productive rearrangements. The source is immuneACCESS, and TCRdb retained only in-frame sequences with V and J called. Part of the clones is not carried over; for the studies checked, unresolved V genes explain less than half of this, and the remainder is unexplained. V, J and clone size reflect that table, while D and trimming were determined from the DNA. The sample yields fewer than 250,000 clones; approximately 83% were counted once. The top ten constitute 3.5% to 4% of the sample.

Material: PBMCs or T cells enriched from blood (not recorded which). The receptor's source is a woman aged 40 to 50 with acute COVID-19. This receptor chain uses TRBV2 and TRBJ2-7, and possibly TRBD2, on 5 matching bases. The DNA is as follows: TGTGCCAGCAGCCCCTTCGGGAACTACGAGCAGTACTTC. Translated, this gives CASSPFGNYEQYF.